Listed below are T cell receptor beta chains from one sample, sequenced in a study of T cell responses to AZD1222 COVID-19 vaccine. The repertoire was sequenced with immunoSEQ multiplex PCR; TCRdb's copy has only in-frame clones and lacks some. Of about 64,000 clones detected, 90% to 95% appear once; the ten largest clones hold more than 6%. Sequences were derived from peripheral blood, sampled 28 days after the second dose of the MenACWY control vaccine. The receptors shown here come from an adult who received the MenACWY meningococcal vaccine as a control. The CDR3 runs from the conserved cysteine through the conserved F or W. The D gene is left open where the match is weak. Size tells how often a clone was seen (once, few, many) or the class of an expanded clone, and some rows leave it out.

V,size,J,D,DNA,CDR3
TRBV11-2,-,TRBJ2-5,-,TGTGCCAGCAGCTCTACGGAGACCCAGTACTTC,CASSSTETQYF
TRBV5-5,once,TRBJ1-3,-,TGTGCCAGCAGCTTCCCAGGAGCTGGAAACACCATATATTTT,CASSFPGAGNTIYF
TRBV30,-,TRBJ1-1,-,TGTGCCTGGAGTGACTGGAACACTGAAGCTTTCTTT,CAWSDWNTEAFF
TRBV9,-,TRBJ2-1,-,TGTGCCAGCAGCGTAGACGTCAGGGGAATTGAAAATGAGCAGTTCTTC,CASSVDVRGIENEQFF
TRBV3-1/TRBV3-2,-,TRBJ2-5,-,TGTGCCAGCAGCCATGACTCCGAGACCCAGTACTTC,CASSHDSETQYF
TRBV24-1,-,TRBJ2-5,-,TGTGCCACCAGTGATGGTCGATACCAAGAGACCCAGTACTTC,CATSDGRYQETQYF
TRBV28,once,TRBJ1-5,-,TGTGCCAGCAGTCTGGGAGTTGGCAATCAGCCCCAGCATTTT,CASSLGVGNQPQHF
TRBV12-3/TRBV12-4,-,TRBJ2-2,-,TGTGCCAGCGTTTTAAGGGTGTCCGGGGAGCTGTTTTTT,CASVLRVSGELFF
TRBV19,-,TRBJ1-1,-,TGTGCCAGTAATACCAAACCCGGGCAGACGGCGAACACTGAAGCTTTCTTT,CASNTKPGQTANTEAFF
TRBV6-5,-,TRBJ2-7,-,TGTGCCAGCAGCTTACATCGAGGTTGGTACGAGCAGTACTTC,CASSLHRGWYEQYF
TRBV18,-,TRBJ2-1,-,TGTGCCAGCTCCCCGGGCTACAATGAGCAGTTCTTC,CASSPGYNEQFF
TRBV18,-,TRBJ2-1,TRBD1,TGTGCCAGCTCACCACCGGGACAGGGGAACGGGCTTTACAATGAGCAGTTCTTC,CASSPPGQGNGLYNEQFF
TRBV4-1,-,TRBJ2-1,-,TGCGCCAGCAGCCAAGTTGAGGGACGCTACAATGAGCAGTTCTTC,CASSQVEGRYNEQFF
TRBV5-1,-,TRBJ2-5,-,TGCGCCAGCAGCTCCGGGACACTCCAAGAGACCCAGTACTTC,CASSSGTLQETQYF
TRBV9,-,TRBJ1-2,-,TGTGCCAGCAGCGTAGATTCCGTCTCCGGCTACACCTTC,CASSVDSVSGYTF
TRBV19,-,TRBJ1-1,-,TGTGCCAGTAGTATAAGGGCCGGGAACACTGAAGCTTTCTTT,CASSIRAGNTEAFF
TRBV7-9,-,TRBJ2-1,-,TGTGCCAGCAGCTCCAACCTTTTTGGTAGCGGAAGAACCTACAATGAGCAGTTCTTC,CASSSNLFGSGRTYNEQFF
TRBV15,-,TRBJ2-2,-,TGTGCCACCAGCAGTAACACCGGGGAGCTGTTTTTT,CATSSNTGELFF
TRBV7-2,-,TRBJ2-1,TRBD1,TGTGCCAGCAGCACGGGCGAAGGGGGCGTCACCTCCTACAATGAGCAGTTCTTC,CASSTGEGGVTSYNEQFF
TRBV6-5,-,TRBJ2-7,-,TGTGCCTTGTGCAAGGTACCCTGCTACGAGCAGTACTTC,CALCKVPCYEQYF
TRBV7-9,-,TRBJ2-7,TRBD2,TGTGCCAGCAGCGCTGCGGGACTAGCGGGAGTCCACGAGCAGTACTTC,CASSAAGLAGVHEQYF
TRBV20-1,-,TRBJ1-1,-,TGCAGTGCTAGTATGGGACGGACTGGAGGAGCTTTCTTT,CSASMGRTGGAFF
TRBV6-5,-,TRBJ2-7,-,TGTGCCAGCAGTTACGGGCAGGGATTGATCTACGAGCAGTACTTC,CASSYGQGLIYEQYF
TRBV7-9,-,TRBJ1-1,TRBD1,TGTGCCAGCAGCTTAGACGGACAGGGAGCAACTGAAGCTTTCTTT,CASSLDGQGATEAFF
TRBV5-6,once,TRBJ1-6,-,TGTGCCAGCAGCTTAACAGGGTTGGGATCACCCCTCCACTTT,CASSLTGLGSPLHF
TRBV27,-,TRBJ1-2,-,TGTGCCAGCAGTCAACCCGGGGACTATGGCTACACCTTC,CASSQPGDYGYTF
TRBV2,-,TRBJ2-3,-,TGTGCCAGCAGTGACCGGTCAGTGCCAGATACGCAGTATTTT,CASSDRSVPDTQYF
TRBV23-1,-,TRBJ1-6,-,TGCGCCAGCCCTAGGTGTAATAATCCCCACTATAATTCACCCCTCCACTTT,CASPRCNNPHYNSPLHF
TRBV10-2,-,TRBJ2-7,-,TGCGCCAGCAGTGACCCGCTCCGCTACGAGCAGTACTTC,CASSDPLRYEQYF
TRBV30,-,TRBJ1-3,-,TGTGCCTGGAGTGGTACCAGGGAGTCTGGAAACACCATATATTTT,CAWSGTRESGNTIYF
TRBV6-1,-,TRBJ2-3,-,TGTGCCAGCAGTGAAGGAAAAGGGGAGATAGCAGATACGCAGTATTTT,CASSEGKGEIADTQYF
TRBV5-6,-,TRBJ2-7,-,TGTGCCAGCAGCCCCCTAGAGGCCCCCGGGCAGCAGTACTTC,CASSPLEAPGQQYF
TRBV28,-,TRBJ1-2,-,TGTGCCAGCAGTTTATTTGTCCAAGGCTACACCTTC,CASSLFVQGYTF
TRBV30,-,TRBJ1-2,-,TGTGCCTGGAGGACCGGGACGGTGGGTCAAGGAGACACCTTC,CAWRTGTVGQGDTF
TRBV4-3,few,TRBJ2-3,-,TGCGCCAGCAGCCACACTAGCCCGACTAGCACAGATACGCAGTATTTT,CASSHTSPTSTDTQYF